This entry describes one T cell receptor beta chain. The CDR3 contains 18 residues. Deletions cut 6 bases from V and 1 base from J, with 24 bases between. Germline-derived CDR1 and CDR2 are MGHRA and YSYEKL. Study processing details: Amplification of reference gene primers was used by the study to estimate nucleated cell counts. Libraries were prepared by immunoSEQ multiplex PCR; TCRdb keeps only in-frame clonotypes and omits some of them. That table furnishes V, J and clone size, whereas the DNA furnished D and trimming. The table records about 200,000 clones, roughly 87% of them present only once. This sample is drawn from a study of blood T cell repertoires in COVID-19. Study-wide background: The cDNA or gDNA used as material had been derived from T cells, B-cell-depleted T cells, or PBMCs.

The sequence was collected from a man in his 60s with active or convalescent COVID-19. The chain uses TRBV4-1 and TRBJ1-2; maybe TRBD1 (5 bases). The material sequenced was peripheral blood. CDR3 nucleotides: TGCGCCAGCAGTCCAACCGTGCAGGGAGGCGTGCTTAACTATGGCTACACCTTC. Encoded protein: CASSPTVQGGVLNYGYTF.